Listed below are T cell receptor beta chains from one sample, sequenced in a study of early T cells in non-severe SARS-CoV-2 infection. TCRdb re-called the 5' RACE reads with MiXCR, one entry per CDR3 protein. Altogether under 50,000 distinct CDR3 sequences are present, roughly 4% being singletons, with the ten largest covering 5% to 6.5%. The sequenced sample consisted of whole blood. Every receptor here comes from an adult who was a healthcare worker with PCR-confirmed SARS-CoV-2 infection or an uninfected control (not recorded which). CDR3s include the opening cysteine and the closing phenylalanine or tryptophan. A D gene is named only where the DNA matches it firmly. A row's size may be missing; if present it is once, few, many or a size class.

TRBJ1-2	-	TRBV12-3/TRBV12-4	many	13	TGTGCCAGCAGTTCCCTGGCTAACTATGGCTACACCTTC	CASSSLANYGYTF
TRBJ2-4	-	TRBV9	many	14	TGTGCCAGCAGCGATCAAGCAGGGGGGAACATTCAGTACTTC	CASSDQAGGNIQYF
TRBJ2-3	TRBD2	TRBV7-9	-	15	TGTGCCAGCAGCCCGGGGACTAGAAACGCAGATACGCAGTATTTT	CASSPGTRNADTQYF
TRBJ2-7	TRBD1	TRBV27	many	15	TGTGCCAGCAGTCCGTATGGGACAGGGGCCTACGAGCAGTACTTC	CASSPYGTGAYEQYF
TRBJ1-1	TRBD1	TRBV11-2	many	14	TGTGCCAGCAGCTATACAGGGGGCAACACTGAAGCTTTCTTT	CASSYTGGNTEAFF
TRBJ2-3	TRBD2	TRBV20-1	many	13	TGCAGTGCTAGAGAGGGAGGGACAGATACGCAGTATTTT	CSAREGGTDTQYF
TRBJ1-1	TRBD1	TRBV6-5	many	12	TGTGCCAGCAGTCGACAGGGGGACGAAGCTTTCTTT	CASSRQGDEAFF
TRBJ2-2	TRBD2	TRBV9	many	16	TGTGCCAGCAGCGTAGAAGGGAGGGCCCCCACCGGGGAGCTGTTTTTT	CASSVEGRAPTGELFF
TRBJ2-2	-	TRBV3-1	few	14	TGTGCCAGCAGTCTTGGAGAGTCGGCCGGGGAGCTGTTTTTT	CASSLGESAGELFF
TRBJ2-3	-	TRBV20-1	many	12	TGCAGTGCGCGATTTAACACAGATACGCAGTATTTT	CSARFNTDTQYF
TRBJ1-1	TRBD1	TRBV18	many	14	TGTGCCAGCTCGCCACAGGGGATGAGCACTGAAGCTTTCTTT	CASSPQGMSTEAFF
TRBJ1-5	-	TRBV12-3/TRBV12-4	many	13	TGTGCCAGCAGTTTAGAGGACAATCAGCCCCAGCATTTT	CASSLEDNQPQHF
TRBJ2-7	-	TRBV5-6	many	14	TGTGCCAGCAGCCCCTGGACAAGTCACTACGAGCAGTACTTC	CASSPWTSHYEQYF
TRBJ2-1	-	TRBV11-2	many	17	TGTGCCAGCAGCATCAGGACCGGGACGGGGGCCTACAATGAGCAGTTCTTC	CASSIRTGTGAYNEQFF
TRBJ2-3	-	TRBV11-2	few	17	TGTGCCAGCAGCCCAAGACGACTAACGGGGCACACAGATACGCAGTATTTT	CASSPRRLTGHTDTQYF
TRBJ2-3	-	TRBV29-1	many	11	TGCAGCGTTGAAGTTACAGATACGCAGTATTTT	CSVEVTDTQYF
TRBJ2-1	TRBD2	TRBV12-3/TRBV12-4	many	14	TGTGCCAGCAGCCCCCGGGGAGGGCAGAATGAGCAGTTCTTC	CASSPRGGQNEQFF
TRBJ2-7	-	TRBV14	many	14	TGTGCCAGCAGCCTAGCGGGACAGGGCCTCGAGCGGTACTTC	CASSLAGQGLERYF
TRBJ2-5	TRBD1	TRBV5-1	many	14	TGCGCCAGCAGCTTGCGGGACAGGGGAGAGACCCAGTACTTC	CASSLRDRGETQYF
TRBJ1-5	-	TRBV6-6	few	13	TGTGCCAGCAGTTACGGTCAGGGTCAGCCCCAGCATTTT	CASSYGQGQPQHF
TRBJ1-2	-	TRBV4-3	-	14	TGCGCCAGCAGCCAAAATTGGGCGGGCTATGGCTACACCTTC	CASSQNWAGYGYTF
TRBJ1-1	-	TRBV10-1	few	14	TGCGCCAGCAGTGACCGGGCAGGGAGGACTGAAGCTTTCTTT	CASSDRAGRTEAFF
TRBJ2-1	-	TRBV6-1	many	12	TGTGCCAGCAGTGACCGGGGCAGGGGGACTTACTTC	CASSDRGRGTYF
TRBJ2-2	-	TRBV2	many	13	TGTGCCAGCAGTGAGAGGGAGAACGGGGAGCTGTTTTTT	CASSERENGELFF
TRBJ1-1	-	TRBV18	-	14	TGTGCCAGCTCAGCAGGGCGGGGGGACACTGAAGCTTTCTTT	CASSAGRGDTEAFF
TRBJ2-7	-	TRBV20-1	-	13	TGCAGTGCTTATCCGGGTCTCTCCTACGAGCAGTACTTC	CSAYPGLSYEQYF
TRBJ1-5	TRBD1	TRBV19	-	14	TGTGCCAGTAGTCCTCGGACAGGGAATCAGCCCCAGCATTTT	CASSPRTGNQPQHF
TRBJ1-1	-	TRBV27	few	11	TGTGCCAGTAACCGGGATCTGGGAGCTTTCTTT	CASNRDLGAFF
TRBJ2-5	-	TRBV12-3/TRBV12-4	few	14	TGTGCCAGCAGTTTAGCGGACCCCGGTGAGACCCAGTACTTC	CASSLADPGETQYF
TRBJ1-2	TRBD1	TRBV13	many	15	TGTGCCAGCAGCGGAATCGACAGGGGAGTAAGTGGCTACACCTTC	CASSGIDRGVSGYTF
TRBJ1-2	TRBD1	TRBV5-1	few	14	TGCGCCAGCTCGAATATACAGGGGACCTATGGCTACACCTTC	CASSNIQGTYGYTF
TRBJ2-1	-	TRBV10-3	many	11	TGTGCCATCAGGTCCGAGGGGGAGCAGTTCTTC	CAIRSEGEQFF
TRBJ1-2	TRBD1	TRBV10-3	-	16	TGTGCCATCAGGAAAGAAGGACAGGGAGGGAACTATGGCTACACCTTC	CAIRKEGQGGNYGYTF
TRBJ1-4	TRBD1	TRBV27	many	15	TGTGCCAGCAGTTCTGTGACAGGGGGCATCGGAAAACTGTTTTTT	CASSSVTGGIGKLFF
TRBJ2-3	TRBD2	TRBV2	many	17	TGTGCCAGCAGTGAAAGGGGACTAGCGACTCGCACAGATACGCAGTATTTT	CASSERGLATRTDTQYF
TRBJ1-1	-	TRBV7-3	large	13	TGTGCCAGCAGCGAACAGGGGAACACTGAAGCTTTCTTT	CASSEQGNTEAFF
TRBJ1-2	TRBD1	TRBV5-1	many	14	TGCGCCAGCAGCTCCCCGGGACAGGGCAGTGGCTACACCTTC	CASSSPGQGSGYTF
TRBJ2-7	TRBD1	TRBV6-5	many	14	TGTGCCAGCAGTTTCGGGACAGGGGCGGCCGAGCAGTACTTC	CASSFGTGAAEQYF
TRBJ2-3	-	TRBV7-9	few	14	TGTGCCAGCAGCGTACAGCGAGGGGCAGATACGCAGTATTTT	CASSVQRGADTQYF
TRBJ2-1	TRBD2	TRBV3-1	-	15	TGTGCCAGCAGCCCCACTAGCGGGTCATACAATGAGCAGTTCTTC	CASSPTSGSYNEQFF
TRBJ2-7	TRBD2	TRBV6-5	many	13	TGTGCCACCGGGGATAGCGGGGGGAACGAGCAGTACTTC	CATGDSGGNEQYF
TRBJ2-7	-	TRBV7-8	many	14	TGTGCCAGCAGCTTAGTATGGGGAAGTGAGGAGCAGTACTTC	CASSLVWGSEEQYF
TRBJ2-2	-	TRBV24-1	many	14	TGTGCCACTACCGCTGGGGCGCCTTCCGGGGAGCTGTTTTTT	CATTAGAPSGELFF
TRBJ1-4	TRBD1	TRBV2	many	12	TGTGCCAGCAGCCGGGACAGTGAAGTACTGTTTTTT	CASSRDSEVLFF
TRBJ2-3	TRBD2	TRBV7-2	-	16	TGTGCCAGCAGCTTAGTAGGCGGGAGGGCCTCAGATACGCAGTATTTT	CASSLVGGRASDTQYF
TRBJ2-2	-	TRBV15	many	12	TGTGCCACCAGCATTCGCACCGGGGAGCTGTTTTTT	CATSIRTGELFF
TRBJ1-5	-	TRBV19	-	15	TGTGCCAGTAGTAGGGGGGCCTATAGCAATCAGCCCCAGCATTTT	CASSRGAYSNQPQHF
TRBJ2-5	-	TRBV19	many	13	TGTGCCAGTAAGGACAGTGCAGGGGAGACCCAGTACTTC	CASKDSAGETQYF
TRBJ2-1	-	TRBV7-2	many	11	TGTGCCAGCAGCCCCTCCAATGAGCAGTTCTTC	CASSPSNEQFF
TRBJ1-2	-	TRBV18	many	14	TGTGCCAGCTCACCGCAGGGGAGCGACTATGGCTACACCTTC	CASSPQGSDYGYTF
TRBJ2-1	-	TRBV6-5	many	15	TGTGCCCCAGGCTTGGGCATCGGGTCCTACAATGAGCAGTTCTTC	CAPGLGIGSYNEQFF
TRBJ2-7	-	TRBV2	many	14	TGTGCCAGCAGTGAAAGGTGGACGGTTTTAGAGCAGTACTTC	CASSERWTVLEQYF
TRBJ2-7	-	TRBV18	many	16	TGTGCCAGCTCCCAAACTAGGGCCGGACAAGCCTACGAGCAGTACTTC	CASSQTRAGQAYEQYF
TRBJ2-7	-	TRBV6-5	many	14	TGTGCCAGCAGTTACGTCCAGGGGCGGAACGAGCAGTACTTC	CASSYVQGRNEQYF
TRBJ2-7	-	TRBV18	few	14	TGTGCCAGCCGAGGACAGTATTATACCTACGAGCAGTACTTC	CASRGQYYTYEQYF
TRBJ1-2	TRBD1	TRBV18	many	16	TGTGCCAGCTCACCACCGGAGGGACAGTGGAACTATGGCTACACCTTC	CASSPPEGQWNYGYTF
TRBJ1-1	-	TRBV13	few	16	TGTGCCAGCAGCTTAGGTAGCCGATCCATGAACACTGAAGCTTTCTTT	CASSLGSRSMNTEAFF
TRBJ2-2	-	TRBV7-3	many	15	TGTGCCAGCAGCCGGGACTCCGCGAACACCGGGGAGCTGTTTTTT	CASSRDSANTGELFF
TRBJ2-5	-	TRBV27	-	15	TGTGCCAGCAGTTTATCGGGGGGGCCCCTGGCGACCCAGTACTTC	CASSLSGGPLATQYF
TRBJ2-1	TRBD1	TRBV29-1	many	17	TGCAGCGTTGACCCCGGGACAGGGGCCCTATCCTACAATGAGCAGTTCTTC	CSVDPGTGALSYNEQFF